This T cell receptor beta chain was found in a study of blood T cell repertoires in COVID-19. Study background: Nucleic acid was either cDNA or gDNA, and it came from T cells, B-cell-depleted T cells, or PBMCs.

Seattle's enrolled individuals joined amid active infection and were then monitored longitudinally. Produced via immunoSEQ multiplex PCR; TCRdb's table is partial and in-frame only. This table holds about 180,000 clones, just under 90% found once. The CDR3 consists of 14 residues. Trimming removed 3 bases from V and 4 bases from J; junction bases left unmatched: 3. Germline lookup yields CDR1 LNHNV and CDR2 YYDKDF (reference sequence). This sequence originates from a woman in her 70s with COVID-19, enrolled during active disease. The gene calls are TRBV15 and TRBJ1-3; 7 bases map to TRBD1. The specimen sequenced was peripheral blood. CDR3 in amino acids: CATSSTGAGNTIYF. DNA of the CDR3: TGTGCCACCAGCAGTACAGGGGCCGGAAACACCATATATTTT.